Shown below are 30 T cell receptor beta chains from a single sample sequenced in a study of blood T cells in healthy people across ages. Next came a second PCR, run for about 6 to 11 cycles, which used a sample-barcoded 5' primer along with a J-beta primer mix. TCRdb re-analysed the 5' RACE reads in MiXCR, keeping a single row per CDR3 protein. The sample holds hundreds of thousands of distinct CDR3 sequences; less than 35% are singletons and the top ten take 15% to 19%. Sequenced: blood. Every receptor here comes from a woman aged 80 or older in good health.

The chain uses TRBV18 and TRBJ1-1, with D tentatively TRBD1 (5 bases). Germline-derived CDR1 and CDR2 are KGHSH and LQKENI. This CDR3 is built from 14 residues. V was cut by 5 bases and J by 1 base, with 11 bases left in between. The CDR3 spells CASSGRDQNTEAFF. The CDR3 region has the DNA TGTGCCAGCTCAGGGAGGGACCAGAACACTGAAGCTTTCTTT.

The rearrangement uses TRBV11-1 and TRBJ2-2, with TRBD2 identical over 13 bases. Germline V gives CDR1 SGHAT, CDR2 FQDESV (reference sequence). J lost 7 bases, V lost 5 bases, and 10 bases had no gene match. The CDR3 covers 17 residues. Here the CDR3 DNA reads TGTGCCAGCAGCGCTTGGACTAGCGGGGGAGGAGGCGGGGAGCTGTTTTTT. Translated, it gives CASSAWTSGGGGGELFF.

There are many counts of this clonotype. The CDR3 region is CASSLGGGPDTQYF. Written as DNA, the CDR3 is TGCGCCAGCAGCTTAGGTGGGGGCCCAGATACGCAGTATTTT. The V and J genes are TRBV5-1 and TRBJ2-3, with a possible D match to TRBD1 (6 bases). V was trimmed by 2 bases and J by 4 bases, leaving 11 bases between them. This CDR3 has 14 residues. The V gene's germline CDR1 is SGHRS and CDR2 YFSETQ.

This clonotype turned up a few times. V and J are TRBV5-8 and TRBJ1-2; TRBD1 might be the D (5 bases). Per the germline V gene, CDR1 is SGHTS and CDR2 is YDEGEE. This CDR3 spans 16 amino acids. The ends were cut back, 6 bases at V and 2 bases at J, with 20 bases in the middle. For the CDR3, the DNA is TGTGCCAGCATTATTTCTCAGGGTAGGGCCAACTATGGCTACACCTTC. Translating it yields CASIISQGRANYGYTF.

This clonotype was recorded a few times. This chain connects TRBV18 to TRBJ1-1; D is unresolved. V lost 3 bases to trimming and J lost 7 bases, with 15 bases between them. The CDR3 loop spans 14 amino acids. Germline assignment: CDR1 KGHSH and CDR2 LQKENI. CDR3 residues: CASSPYLEGGEAFF. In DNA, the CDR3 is TGTGCCAGCTCACCGTATTTGGAGGGTGGTGAAGCTTTCTTT.

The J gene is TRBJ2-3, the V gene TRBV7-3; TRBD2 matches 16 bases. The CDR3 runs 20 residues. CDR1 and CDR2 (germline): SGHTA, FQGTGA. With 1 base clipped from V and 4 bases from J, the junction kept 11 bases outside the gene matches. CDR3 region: CASSLMARGLAGGPADTQYF. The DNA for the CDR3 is TGTGCCAGCAGCTTAATGGCAAGGGGACTAGCGGGAGGGCCAGCAGATACGCAGTATTTT.

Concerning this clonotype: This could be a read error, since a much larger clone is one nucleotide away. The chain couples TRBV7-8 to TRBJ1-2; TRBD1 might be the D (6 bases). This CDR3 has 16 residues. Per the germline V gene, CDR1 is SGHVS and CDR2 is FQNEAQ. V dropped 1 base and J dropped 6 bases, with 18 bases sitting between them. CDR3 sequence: CASSLGALRGGDGYTF. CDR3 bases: TGTGCCAGCAGCTTAGGAGCTCTCAGGGGTGGGGATGGCTACACCTTC.

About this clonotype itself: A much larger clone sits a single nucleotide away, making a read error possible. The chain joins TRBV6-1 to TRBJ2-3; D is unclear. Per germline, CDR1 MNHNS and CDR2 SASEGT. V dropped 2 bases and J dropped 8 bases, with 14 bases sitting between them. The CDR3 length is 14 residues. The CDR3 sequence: CASSETNQALTQYF. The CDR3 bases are TGTGCCAGCAGTGAAACGAACCAAGCCCTTACGCAGTATTTT.

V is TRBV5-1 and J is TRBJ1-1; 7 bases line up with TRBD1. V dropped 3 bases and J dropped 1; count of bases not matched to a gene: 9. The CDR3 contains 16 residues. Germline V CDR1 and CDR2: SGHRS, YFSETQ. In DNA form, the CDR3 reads TGCGCCAGCAGCTGGGGGCCGGGACAGCGGAACACTGAAGCTTTCTTT. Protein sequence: CASSWGPGQRNTEAFF. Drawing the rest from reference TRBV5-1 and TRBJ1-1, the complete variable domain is KAGVTQTPRYLIKTRGQQVTLSCSPISGHRSVSWYQQTPGQGLQFLFEYFSETQRNKGNFPGRFSGRQFSNSRSEMNVSTLELGDSALYLCASSWGPGQRNTEAFFGQGTRLTVV.

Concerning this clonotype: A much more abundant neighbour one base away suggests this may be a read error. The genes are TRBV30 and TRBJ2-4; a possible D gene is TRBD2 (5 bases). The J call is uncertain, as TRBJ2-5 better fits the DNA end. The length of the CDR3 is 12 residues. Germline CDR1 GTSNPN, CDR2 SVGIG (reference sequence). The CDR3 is CAWGERQETQYF. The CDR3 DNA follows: TGTGCCTGGGGTGAGCGGCAAGAGACCCAGTACTTC.

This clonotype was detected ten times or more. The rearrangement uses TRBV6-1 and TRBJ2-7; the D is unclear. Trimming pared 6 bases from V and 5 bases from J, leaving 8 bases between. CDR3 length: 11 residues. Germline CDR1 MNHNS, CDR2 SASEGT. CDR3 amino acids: CASRTIDEQYF. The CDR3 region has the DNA TGTGCCAGCAGAACTATTGACGAGCAGTACTTC.

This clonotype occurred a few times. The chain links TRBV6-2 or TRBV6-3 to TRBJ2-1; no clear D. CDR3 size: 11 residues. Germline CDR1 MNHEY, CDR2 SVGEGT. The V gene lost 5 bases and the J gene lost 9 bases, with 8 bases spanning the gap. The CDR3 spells CASSPLFEQFF. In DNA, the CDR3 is TGTGCCAGCAGTCCCCTCTTTGAGCAGTTCTTC.

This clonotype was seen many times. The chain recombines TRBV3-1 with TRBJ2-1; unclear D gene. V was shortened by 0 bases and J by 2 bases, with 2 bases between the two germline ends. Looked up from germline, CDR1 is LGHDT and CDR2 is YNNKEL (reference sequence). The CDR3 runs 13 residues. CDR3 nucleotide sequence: TGTGCCAGCAGCCAAGAAACCTACAATGAGCAGTTCTTC. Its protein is CASSQETYNEQFF.

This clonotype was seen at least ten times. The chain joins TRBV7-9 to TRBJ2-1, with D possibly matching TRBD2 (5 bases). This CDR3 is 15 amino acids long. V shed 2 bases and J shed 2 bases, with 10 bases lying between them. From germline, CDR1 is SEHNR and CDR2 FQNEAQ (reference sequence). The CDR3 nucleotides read TGTGCCAGCAGCTTATCCGGGAAGGCCTACAATGAGCAGTTCTTC. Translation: CASSLSGKAYNEQFF.

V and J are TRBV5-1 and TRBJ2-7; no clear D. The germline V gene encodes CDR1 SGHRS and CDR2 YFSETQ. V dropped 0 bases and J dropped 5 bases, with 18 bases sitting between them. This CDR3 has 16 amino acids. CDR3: CASSLEMAVGGNEQYF. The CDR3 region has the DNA TGCGCCAGCAGCTTGGAGATGGCGGTGGGTGGAAACGAGCAGTACTTC.

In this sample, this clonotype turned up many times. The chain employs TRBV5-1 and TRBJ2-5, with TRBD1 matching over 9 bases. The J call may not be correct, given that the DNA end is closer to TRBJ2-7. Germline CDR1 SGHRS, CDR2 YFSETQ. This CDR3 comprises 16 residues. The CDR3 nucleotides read TGCGCCAGCAGCCTAAGCGGTGGGACAGGGAACCACGAGCAGTACTTC. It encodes CASSLSGGTGNHEQYF.

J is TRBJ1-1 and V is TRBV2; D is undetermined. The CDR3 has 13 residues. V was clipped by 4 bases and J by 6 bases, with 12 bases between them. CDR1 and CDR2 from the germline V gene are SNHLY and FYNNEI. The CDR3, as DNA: TGTGCCAGCAGTGTAACGTCCCAGGCTGAAGCTTTCTTT. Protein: CASSVTSQAEAFF. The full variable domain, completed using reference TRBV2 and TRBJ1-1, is EPEVTQTPSHQVTQMGQEVILRCVPISNHLYFYWYRQILGQKVEFLVSFYNNEISEKSEIFDDQFSVERPDGSNFTLKIRSTKLEDSAMYFCASSVTSQAEAFFGQGTRLTVV.

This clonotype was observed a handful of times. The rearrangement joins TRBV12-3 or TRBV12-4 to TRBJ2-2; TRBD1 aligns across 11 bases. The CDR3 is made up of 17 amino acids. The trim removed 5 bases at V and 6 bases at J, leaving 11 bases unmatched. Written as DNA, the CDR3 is TGTGCCAGCAGTGACGAGGGACAGGGGGTTTCCGCCGGGGAGCTGTTTTTT. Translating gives CASSDEGQGVSAGELFF.

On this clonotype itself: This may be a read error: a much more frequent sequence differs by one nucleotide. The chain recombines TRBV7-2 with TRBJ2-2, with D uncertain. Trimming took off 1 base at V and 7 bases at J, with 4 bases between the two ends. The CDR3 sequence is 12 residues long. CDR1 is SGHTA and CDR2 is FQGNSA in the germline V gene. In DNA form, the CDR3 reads TGTGCCAGCAGCTTAGTGTTCGGGGAGCTGTTTTTT. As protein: CASSLVFGELFF.

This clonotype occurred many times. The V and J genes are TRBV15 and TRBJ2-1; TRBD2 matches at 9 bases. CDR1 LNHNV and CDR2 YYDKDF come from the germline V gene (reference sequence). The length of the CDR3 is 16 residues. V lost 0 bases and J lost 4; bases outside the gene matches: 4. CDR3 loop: CATSRELAGRYNEQFF. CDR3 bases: TGTGCCACCAGCAGAGAGCTAGCGGGGCGATACAATGAGCAGTTCTTC.

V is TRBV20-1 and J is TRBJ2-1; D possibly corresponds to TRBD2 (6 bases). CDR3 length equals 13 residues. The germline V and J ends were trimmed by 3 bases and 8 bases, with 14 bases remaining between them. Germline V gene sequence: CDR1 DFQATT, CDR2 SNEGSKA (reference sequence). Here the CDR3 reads CSASRDWPDEQFF. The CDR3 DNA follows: TGCAGTGCTAGCCGGGACTGGCCAGATGAGCAGTTCTTC.

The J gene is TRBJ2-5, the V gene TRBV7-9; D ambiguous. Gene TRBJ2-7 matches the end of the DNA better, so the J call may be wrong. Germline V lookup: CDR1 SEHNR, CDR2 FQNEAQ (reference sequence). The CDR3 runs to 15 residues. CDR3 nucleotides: TGTGCCAGCAGCTCAATATCCGGATTGGTCTACGAGCAGTACTTC. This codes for CASSSISGLVYEQYF.

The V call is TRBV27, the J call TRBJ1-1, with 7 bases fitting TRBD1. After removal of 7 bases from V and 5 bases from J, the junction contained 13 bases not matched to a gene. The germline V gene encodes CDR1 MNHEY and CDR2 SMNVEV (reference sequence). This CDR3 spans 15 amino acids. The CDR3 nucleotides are TGTGCCAGCACCTTAGGGGGCAACGGCTTGACTGAAGCTTTCTTT. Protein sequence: CASTLGGNGLTEAFF.

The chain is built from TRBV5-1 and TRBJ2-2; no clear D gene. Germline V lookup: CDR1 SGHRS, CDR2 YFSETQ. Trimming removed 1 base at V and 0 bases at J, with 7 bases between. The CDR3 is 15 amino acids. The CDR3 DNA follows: TGCGCCAGCAGCTTGCAATCGGCGAACACCGGGGAGCTGTTTTTT. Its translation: CASSLQSANTGELFF.

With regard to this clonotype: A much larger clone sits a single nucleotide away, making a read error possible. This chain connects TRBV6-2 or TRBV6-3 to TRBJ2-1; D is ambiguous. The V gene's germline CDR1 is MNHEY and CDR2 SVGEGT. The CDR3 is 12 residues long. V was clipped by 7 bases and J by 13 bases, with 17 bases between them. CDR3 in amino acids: CASTPFGETQFF. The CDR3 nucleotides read TGTGCCAGCACCCCTTTCGGAGAGACCCAGTTCTTC.

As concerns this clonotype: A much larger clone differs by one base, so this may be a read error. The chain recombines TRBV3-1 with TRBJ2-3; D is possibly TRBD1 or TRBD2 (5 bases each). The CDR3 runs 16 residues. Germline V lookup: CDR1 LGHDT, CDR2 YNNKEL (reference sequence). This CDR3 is CASSQEGVPSTDAQYF. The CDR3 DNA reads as TGTGCCAGCAGCCAAGAGGGGGTACCTAGCACAGATGCGCAGTATTTT.

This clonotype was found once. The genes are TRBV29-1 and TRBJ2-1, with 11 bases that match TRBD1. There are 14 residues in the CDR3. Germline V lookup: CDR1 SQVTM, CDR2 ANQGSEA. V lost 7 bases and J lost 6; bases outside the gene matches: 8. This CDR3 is CSGARGQGGNEQFF. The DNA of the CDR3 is TGCAGCGGTGCCCGGGGACAGGGGGGCAATGAGCAGTTCTTC.

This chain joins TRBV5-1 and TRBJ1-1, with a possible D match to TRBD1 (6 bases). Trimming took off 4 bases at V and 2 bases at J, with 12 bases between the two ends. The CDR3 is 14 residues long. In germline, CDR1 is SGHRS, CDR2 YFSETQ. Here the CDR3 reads CASSIGQLNTEAFF. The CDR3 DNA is TGCGCCAGCAGCATAGGACAGCTTAACACTGAAGCTTTCTTT.

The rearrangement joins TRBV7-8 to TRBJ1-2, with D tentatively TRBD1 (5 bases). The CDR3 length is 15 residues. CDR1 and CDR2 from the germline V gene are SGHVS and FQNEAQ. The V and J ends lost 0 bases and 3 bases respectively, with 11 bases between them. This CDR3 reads CASSLAPQGHYGYTF. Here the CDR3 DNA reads TGTGCCAGCAGCTTAGCCCCCCAGGGTCACTATGGCTACACCTTC.

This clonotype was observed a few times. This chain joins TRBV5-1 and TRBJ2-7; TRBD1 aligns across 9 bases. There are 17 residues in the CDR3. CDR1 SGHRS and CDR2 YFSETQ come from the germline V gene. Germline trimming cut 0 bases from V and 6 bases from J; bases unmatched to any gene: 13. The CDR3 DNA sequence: TGCGCCAGCAGCTTGGGGCCCGGGGGACAGGGTCTCTCCGAGCAGTACTTC. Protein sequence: CASSLGPGGQGLSEQYF.